This T cell receptor (beta chain) came from a study of blood T cell repertoires in COVID-19 (dated by TCRdb to about 2020). In the study overall: Samples covering the acute and convalescent phases of COVID-19 were provided by collaborators in the United States, Italy and Spain. The prospective study material was composed of cDNA or gDNA derived from T cells, B-cell-depleted T cells, or PBMCs. Deeply sampled blood TCRbeta repertoires from subjects exposed to, actively infected with, or recovered from COVID-19 were included in the dataset. The repertoires were made available in a free public database intended to serve as a resource for research on the immune response to SARS-CoV-2. The samples were drawn from two sources: the first 160 participants of the ongoing ImmuneRACE study, and over 950 subjects contributed by 6 global collaborators. A de-identified subject ID, COVID-19 status, age in years and sex were almost always included in the sample metadata. Where available, HLA class I and class II types were obtained from metadata supplied by the sample provider rather than from assay-based typing. Results the study describes overall, beyond this receptor: The quantity of clinical and demographic metadata differed by source and by participant and was supplied without curation.

From the cysteine up to the phenylalanine, the CDR3 has a length of 16 residues. Here the CDR3 DNA is all that survives: 48 bases in frame from base 1. CDR1 and CDR2 were assigned from the germline V gene (reference sequence) as SGHNT and YYREEE. The V end loses 4 bases and the J end loses 5 bases, and a stretch of 18 bases separates them. About this clone itself: Its recognized antigen is unknown. No qualities accompany the bases; no much larger clone lies one base away.

The collaborating institutions used their own protocols to collect whole blood in K2EDTA tubes. Collaborator samples were shipped for TCRbeta analysis as frozen whole blood, isolated PBMCs, or DNA extracted from either sample type. TCRbeta CDR3 regions were amplified from genomic DNA by means of the immunoSEQ Assay, a bias-controlled multiplex PCR. Per the source publication's procedure: Nucleated cell counts per sample were estimated from amplification of reference gene primers within the assay. To quantify the absolute abundance of each unique TCRbeta CDR3 rearrangement, sequence reads were collapsed and filtered. For each sample, productive Simpson clonality was calculated as the square root of Simpson's diversity index across productive rearrangements. The clones in this table, taken by TCRdb from immuneACCESS, are in-frame only. Not every clone is retained; where verified, under half of the shortfall comes from an unresolved V gene, and the cause of the rest is unknown. V and J calls plus clone size are reproduced from that table; the DNA served to infer D and trimming. Within this sample are 350,000 to 550,000 clones, with about 89% of them counted one time only. The top ten hold around 4.5% of the sample.

This TCR was sampled from a woman aged 25 to 39 with acute or convalescent COVID-19. The chain employs TRBV5-4 and TRBJ2-2, with TRBD2 perhaps the D gene, on 6 matching bases. Material: peripheral blood. The CDR3 is CASSRGPSGGTGELFF. At the DNA level, the sequence is TGTGCCAGCAGCCGAGGACCGTCCGGGGGAACCGGGGAGCTGTTTTTT.